What follows are 7 T cell receptor beta chains derived from one specimen sequenced in a study of vaccination effects on CD4 cells after COVID-19. Antigens of these TCRs are unknown. Using viral peptide pools, the ViraFEST assay grew out antigen-specific CD4+ T cells prior to sequencing. Subsequent to a culture period of 10 days, CD4+ T cells were isolated. Each vaccine recipient was nucleocapsid antibody negative and had no prior SARS-CoV-2 infection. Method: immunoSEQ multiplex PCR; TCRdb's copy keeps in-frame clones and lacks some. The data contain 28,000 or so clones, around 70% of them singletons. The sample here was CD4+ T cells from PBMCs cultured with SARS-CoV-2 spike peptides, taken before COVID-19 vaccination. The receptors originated from a human donor who received a COVID-19 vaccine.

The gene calls are TRBV9 and TRBJ2-3; TRBD2 aligns across 10 bases. The CDR3 has 16 amino acids. Per the germline V gene, CDR1 is SGDLS and CDR2 is YYNGEE. The V and J ends lost 3 bases and 4 bases, in that order; junction bases with no gene match: 8. In nucleotides, the CDR3 is TGTGCCAGCAGCGCAAGCGGGGGGGCCACCGCAGATACGCAGTATTTT. It encodes CASSASGGATADTQYF.

This rearrangement joins TRBV3-1 (or the pseudogene TRBV3-2) to TRBJ2-3, with 8 nucleotides matching TRBD1. J gave up 3 bases and V 6 bases, and 5 bases lay outside the gene matches. This CDR3 has 14 residues. The V gene's germline CDR1 is LGHDT and CDR2 YNNKEL (reference sequence). The CDR3 DNA reads as TGTGCCAGCAGAAAGACAGGGGCAACAGATACGCAGTATTTT. The encoded protein is CASRKTGATDTQYF.

The V and J genes are TRBV11-3 and TRBJ2-2; D unresolved. V was cut by 1 base and J by 0 bases, with 9 bases left in between. The CDR3 runs 16 residues. The germline CDR1 and CDR2 sequences are SGHNT and YENEEA. The CDR3 loop is CASSLGQIANTGELFF. The CDR3, as DNA: TGTGCCAGCAGCTTAGGGCAAATCGCGAACACCGGGGAGCTGTTTTTT.

The chain employs TRBV4-1 and TRBJ2-5; tentative D call: TRBD2 (6 bases). Germline V gene sequence: CDR1 MGHRA, CDR2 YSYEKL. The V end lost 2 bases, the J end lost 5 bases, and 18 bases lay between the germline ends. There are 16 residues in the CDR3. The CDR3 region is CASSQSGGTRRETQYF. As DNA, the CDR3 is TGCGCCAGCAGCCAAAGCGGCGGGACTCGGCGGGAGACCCAGTACTTC.

This clone appeared a few times. The rearrangement links TRBV6-5 to TRBJ2-7; TRBD2 matches 11 bases. Trimming took 4 bases from V and 3 from J; bases not matched to a gene: 5. The V gene's germline CDR1 is MNHEY and CDR2 SVGAGI. The CDR3 loop spans 15 amino acids. This chain's CDR3 is CASSSPGTSGYEQYF. The DNA of the CDR3 is TGTGCCAGCAGTTCACCCGGGACTAGCGGCTACGAGCAGTACTTC.

The genes are TRBV24-1 and TRBJ1-4; TRBD1 aligns across 7 bases. V was pared by 1 base and J by 7 bases, with 8 bases of the junction left unmatched. In germline, CDR1 is KGHDR, CDR2 SFDVKD. CDR3 length: 16 amino acids. The CDR3 DNA reads TGTGCCACCAGTGATTTTATATGGGACAGAGGTGAAAAACTGTTTTTT. Its translation is CATSDFIWDRGEKLFF.

The CDR3 here is CASSEQGFLGDTQYF. The CDR3 coding sequence is TGTGCCAGCAGTGAACAGGGCTTCTTGGGAGATACGCAGTATTTT. The genes are TRBV6-1 and TRBJ2-3, with D possibly matching TRBD1 (5 bases). Trimming removed 2 bases from V and 5 bases from J, with 14 bases in between. Germline V gives CDR1 MNHNS, CDR2 SASEGT. CDR3 length: 15 residues.